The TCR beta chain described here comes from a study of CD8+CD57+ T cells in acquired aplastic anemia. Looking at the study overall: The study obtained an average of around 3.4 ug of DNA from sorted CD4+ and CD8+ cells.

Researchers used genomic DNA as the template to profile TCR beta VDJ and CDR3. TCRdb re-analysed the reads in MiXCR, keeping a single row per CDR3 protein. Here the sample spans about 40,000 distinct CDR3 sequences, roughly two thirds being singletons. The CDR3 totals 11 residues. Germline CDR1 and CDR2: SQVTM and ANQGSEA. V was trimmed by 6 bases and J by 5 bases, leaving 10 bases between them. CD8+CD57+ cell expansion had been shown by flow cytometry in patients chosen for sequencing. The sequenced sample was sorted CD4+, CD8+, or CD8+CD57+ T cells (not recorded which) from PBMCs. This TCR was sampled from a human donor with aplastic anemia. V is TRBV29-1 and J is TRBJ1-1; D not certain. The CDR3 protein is CSVDWKTEAFF. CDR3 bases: TGCAGCGTAGACTGGAAAACTGAAGCTTTCTTT.